The rows below give T cell receptor beta chains drawn from one sample of a study of CD8 T cells in ankylosing spondylitis. Each CDR3 protein gets one entry after TCRdb re-called the 5' RACE reads with MiXCR. The sample has about 140,000 distinct CDR3 sequences; roughly 34% are singletons. Material for sequencing was synovial fluid, either unsorted or a sorted T cell fraction (not recorded which). All receptors come from a male donor with ankylosing spondylitis. Each CDR3 is given with its conserved first and last residue. D genes are given only for firm matches.

D | V | CDR3
TRBD2 | TRBV7-3 | CASSQIAGGFTDTQYF
TRBD2 | TRBV27 | CASTLRGTGGSTGELFF
TRBD2 | TRBV20-1 | CSARTSGISGELFF
- | TRBV20-1 | CSARGDILGEQYF
TRBD2 | TRBV12-3/TRBV12-4 | CASSFNSGNYEQYF
- | TRBV10-3 | CAISNRDSNQPQHF
- | TRBV7-3 | CASSLTTYNEQFF
TRBD1 | TRBV13 | CASSYALWDRVEAFF
TRBD2 | TRBV5-1 | CASSLELAENEQFF
TRBD2 | TRBV7-2 | CASSLGGSGGSYNEQFF
- | TRBV7-8 | CASSPVRGRQPQHF
- | TRBV19 | CASSITGVGTQYF
- | TRBV9 | CASSVGIEPYEQYF
- | TRBV12-3/TRBV12-4 | CASSPSPLGDQPQHF
- | TRBV5-5 | CASSLGPGWNEQFF
- | TRBV7-3 | CASSLVGGELFF
- | TRBV29-1 | CSVVAGKSMNTEAFF
- | TRBV10-2 | CASSEGGSTDTQYF
- | TRBV9 | CASSVGHTRSYEQYF
TRBD2 | TRBV2 | CASGGTSVAKNIQYF
TRBD1 | TRBV2 | CASSAGTEKYQPQHF
- | TRBV15 | CATSRAADGGSTDTQYF
- | TRBV20-1 | CSAIPQGTGELFF
TRBD2 | TRBV4-2 | CASSQGRLAGASRAQETQYF
- | TRBV27 | CASSLKGTGANVLTF
- | TRBV5-1 | CASSLGAEWAGELFF
- | TRBV20-1 | CSAGTQYEQYF
- | TRBV2 | CGSRKDVNTEAFF
- | TRBV5-5 | CASTLDGYEQYF
TRBD1 | TRBV28 | CASSPPGTGMRDGYTF
- | TRBV6-1 | CASSERRGNTGELFF
TRBD2 | TRBV5-6 | CASRREGEADTQYF
- | TRBV2 | CASSDGISNQPQHF
- | TRBV7-2 | CASSLGGAGSDYGYTF
TRBD1 | TRBV6-1 | CASILTGGNQPQHF
- | TRBV12-3/TRBV12-4 | CASRIRGRGAGGNTIYF
- | TRBV7-2 | CASRVGQKAYEQYF
- | TRBV18 | CASSTPHSSGNTIYF
TRBD2 | TRBV3-1 | CASSQDPGLAGGGQFF
- | TRBV20-1 | CSARGRRNDYEQYF
- | TRBV7-9 | CASTPYPGGLNTEAFF
- | TRBV2 | CASSGGQRDEQYF